This entry lists 23 T cell receptor beta chains sequenced from one sample in a study of neurological immune-mediated disorders. TCRdb analysed the 5' RACE reads with MiXCR anew, one entry per CDR3 protein. The repertoire consists of roughly 39,000 distinct CDR3 sequences, with 6.5% to 7.5% occurring once and the leading ten covering 5.5% to 6.5%. Sequencing was carried out using CD4+ T cells from blood. These receptors originate from a man in his forties or fifties in good health.

The table lists this clonotype with a few counts. The CDR3 here is CASTEGRFSYEQYF. The CDR3 nucleotides are TGTGCCAGCACCGAGGGCAGGTTCTCCTACGAGCAGTACTTC. This sequence joins TRBV6-1 and TRBJ2-7; possibly TRBD2 for D (5 bases). There are 14 residues in the CDR3. The germline gives CDR1 MNHNS, CDR2 SASEGT. The V end was cut by 7 bases, the J end by 0 bases, with 13 bases between.

This clonotype was detected many times. The V call is TRBV5-1, the J call TRBJ2-3, with D possibly being TRBD2 (5 bases). This CDR3 has 15 residues. The germline V gene has CDR1 SGHRS and CDR2 YFSETQ. V lost 4 bases and J 8 bases, leaving 20 bases between the germline ends. The CDR3 nucleotides read TGCGCCAGCAGCCCCCACGGGGAGATGGTGGTTACGCAGTATTTT. Translating gives CASSPHGEMVVTQYF.

This clonotype was seen a few times. The chain uses TRBV7-3 and TRBJ2-3; 8 bases map to TRBD2. The germline CDR1 and CDR2 sequences are SGHTA and FQGTGA. Unmatched junction bases numbered 10, after V lost 2 bases and J lost 0 bases. The CDR3 is 18 amino acids. The chain's CDR3 is CASSLGIGSSGSTDTQYF. CDR3 DNA sequence: TGTGCCAGCAGCTTAGGAATCGGGTCTAGCGGGAGCACAGATACGCAGTATTTT. The variable domain in full, with the rest retrieved from reference TRBV7-3 and TRBJ2-3, is GAGVSQTPSNKVTEKGKYVELRCDPISGHTALYWYRQSLGQGPEFLIYFQGTGAADDSGLPNDRFFAVRPEGSVSTLKIQRTERGDSAVYLCASSLGIGSSGSTDTQYFGPGTRLTVL.

At least ten counts were recorded for this clonotype. The J gene is TRBJ2-3, the V gene TRBV7-9; D ambiguous. The CDR3 totals 12 residues. The ends were cut back, 5 bases at V and 4 bases at J, with 7 bases in the middle. The germline V gene encodes CDR1 SEHNR and CDR2 FQNEAQ (reference sequence). This CDR3 is CASSPSADTQYF. As DNA, the CDR3 is TGTGCCAGCAGCCCGTCCGCAGATACGCAGTATTTT. Drawing the rest from reference TRBV7-9 and TRBJ2-3, the complete variable domain is DTGVSQNPRHKITKRGQNVTFRCDPISEHNRLYWYRQTLGQGPEFLTYFQNEAQLEKSRLLSDRFSAERPKGSFSTLEIQRTEQGDSAMYLCASSPSADTQYFGPGTRLTVL.

This clonotype was picked up many times. The chain employs TRBV4-2 and TRBJ2-5, with D perhaps assigned TRBD1 or TRBD2 (6 bases each). Trimming removed 0 bases from V and 5 bases from J, with 10 bases in between. CDR1 LGHNA and CDR2 YNFKEQ come from the germline V gene. The CDR3 totals 14 residues. The CDR3 DNA follows: TGTGCCAGCAGCCAAGATCGGGGGCGGGAGACCCAGTACTTC. Its protein is CASSQDRGRETQYF.

This clonotype was recorded at least ten times. J is TRBJ2-6 and V is TRBV19; D unclear. The CDR3 has 16 residues. The V and J ends lost 1 base and 0 bases respectively, with 7 bases between them. From germline, CDR1 is LNHDA and CDR2 SQIVND (reference sequence). CDR3 sequence: CASSIGTVSGANVLTF. The CDR3 DNA reads TGTGCCAGTAGTATAGGTACGGTCTCTGGGGCCAACGTCCTGACTTTC.

This clonotype was found once. Mismatch with germline at one junction end may stem from a read error. The J gene is TRBJ1-4, the V gene TRBV6-5; 7 positions agree with TRBD1. Germline values: CDR1 MNHEY, CDR2 SVGAGI. The CDR3 is made up of 14 amino acids. Here the CDR3 DNA reads TGTGCTAGCAGTTACGTCCAGGGGGTGGGTGAACTGTTTTTT. This encodes CASSYVQGVGELFF.

The J gene is TRBJ2-7, the V gene TRBV6-2 or TRBV6-3, with TRBD1 matching over 9 bases. This CDR3 spans 17 amino acids. Germline trimming cut 0 bases from V and 2 bases from J; bases unmatched to any gene: 8. Germline loops: CDR1 MNHEY, CDR2 SVGEGT. This chain's CDR3 is CASSYSLGTGQTYEQYF. CDR3 DNA: TGTGCCAGCAGTTACTCCCTGGGGACAGGGCAGACCTACGAGCAGTACTTC.

This clonotype has a count of ten or more. V gene TRBV19 combines with J gene TRBJ2-2; 7 bases match TRBD1. With V trimmed by 5 bases and J by 5 bases, 11 bases remained unmatched. Looked up from germline, CDR1 is LNHDA and CDR2 is SQIVND (reference sequence). This CDR3 region has 16 residues. This CDR3 reads CASSPQYRQGTGELFF. CDR3 in DNA: TGTGCCAGTAGTCCGCAATACCGACAGGGTACCGGGGAGCTGTTTTTT.

This clonotype was seen ten or more times. The gene calls are TRBV7-2 and TRBJ1-5; the D gene is possibly TRBD1 (5 bases). Trimming left V 2 bases short and J 2 bases short, with 10 bases between. The germline CDR1 and CDR2 sequences are SGHTA and FQGNSA. The CDR3 has 15 residues. The CDR3 reads CASSLQGGGNQPQHF. CDR3 coding DNA: TGTGCCAGCAGCTTACAGGGAGGGGGCAATCAGCCCCAGCATTTT.

This clonotype was observed many times. J is TRBJ1-1 and V is TRBV18; no clear D. V was pared by 6 bases and J by 3 bases, with 11 bases between. CDR1 and CDR2 from the germline V gene are KGHSH and LQKENI. The CDR3 runs 13 residues. DNA of the CDR3: TGTGCCAGCTCGCCGCATAGGGACACTGAAGCTTTCTTT. It codes for CASSPHRDTEAFF.

This clonotype was detected ten times or more. The chain joins TRBV20-1 to TRBJ2-1; no definite D call. V lost 3 bases and J lost 9, with 18 bases in between. Germline V gene sequence: CDR1 DFQATT, CDR2 SNEGSKA (reference sequence). The CDR3 is 14 amino acids. CDR3 loop: CSARIGLAKGEQFF. CDR3 nucleotides: TGCAGTGCTAGGATAGGCTTGGCCAAGGGTGAGCAGTTCTTC.

The V call is TRBV20-1, the J call TRBJ2-1; D is unresolved. Trimming removed 3 bases from V and 2 bases from J, with 8 bases in between. The CDR3 is made up of 13 amino acids. The germline V gene has CDR1 DFQATT and CDR2 SNEGSKA (reference sequence). CDR3 protein: CSASEATYNEQFF. CDR3 coding DNA: TGCAGTGCTAGCGAAGCCACCTACAATGAGCAGTTCTTC.

This clonotype occurred many times. This rearrangement joins TRBV28 to TRBJ2-7; TRBD1 matches 7 bases. In germline, CDR1 is MDHEN, CDR2 SYDVKM. CDR3 length: 13 residues. The V gene end was trimmed by 4 bases and the J gene end by 1 base; junction bases not matched to a gene: 1. In DNA, the CDR3 is TGTGCCAGCAGTTGGGGACAGTCCTACGAGCAGTACTTC. It encodes CASSWGQSYEQYF.

This clonotype was counted ten times or more. V is TRBV27 and J is TRBJ2-4; 8 bases are shared with TRBD2. J gave up 0 bases and V 5 bases, and 6 bases lay outside the gene matches. The length of the CDR3 is 16 residues. Germline CDR1 and CDR2: MNHEY and SMNVEV (reference sequence). The CDR3 DNA is TGTGCCAGCAGTCCCATAGCGGGATTAGCCAAAAACATTCAGTACTTC. Its translation: CASSPIAGLAKNIQYF.

This clonotype has a count of ten or more. The chain recombines TRBV6-1 with TRBJ1-4, with 8 nucleotides matching TRBD1. The V and J ends lost 3 bases and 6 bases, in that order; junction bases with no gene match: 0. There are 13 residues in the CDR3. CDR1 is MNHNS, CDR2 SASEGT, per germline. The CDR3 reads CASSETGDEKLFF. CDR3 sequence (DNA): TGTGCCAGCAGTGAGACAGGGGATGAAAAACTGTTTTTT.

This clonotype was counted at least ten times. This could be a read error, since a much larger clone is one nucleotide away. The chain has TRBV21-1 and TRBJ1-6; the table calls TRBD1, which could not be checked here. TRBV21-1 is a pseudogene segment. The length of the CDR3 is 17 residues. As DNA, the CDR3 is TGTGCCAGCAGCAAAGCGCTGTACAGACAGGGTGACTCACCCCTCCACTTT. Translating gives CASSKALYRQGDSPLHF.

By its share, this clonotype is medium-sized. The V gene is TRBV7-2, the J gene TRBJ2-2, with D hard to call. This CDR3 contains 13 residues. Trimming left V 4 bases short and J 2 bases short, with 5 bases between. The germline gives CDR1 SGHTA, CDR2 FQGNSA. CDR3 amino acids: CASSSPNTGELFF. The CDR3 coding sequence is TGTGCCAGCAGCTCACCCAACACCGGGGAGCTGTTTTTT.

This clonotype was seen at least ten times. The V gene is TRBV5-1, the J gene TRBJ2-1, with unresolved D. Germline V gives CDR1 SGHRS, CDR2 YFSETQ. Trimming cost V 5 bases and J 9 bases, with 12 bases left between them. This CDR3 region has 12 residues. The CDR3 reads CASRKESSEQFF. The CDR3 nucleotides read TGCGCCAGCAGAAAAGAGAGCAGTGAGCAGTTCTTC.

This clonotype has a count of ten or more. The chain carries TRBV12-3 or TRBV12-4 and TRBJ2-1; 13 bases line up with TRBD2. Trimming at V came to 6 bases and at J to 7 bases, leaving 6 bases not matched to a gene. This CDR3 region has 15 residues. The CDR3 sequence is CASRILAGGLNEQFF. CDR3 sequence (DNA): TGTGCCAGCAGGATACTAGCGGGAGGGCTAAATGAGCAGTTCTTC.

The rearrangement links TRBV5-1 to TRBJ1-1, with a tentative D call TRBD1 (6 bases). V was trimmed by 4 bases and J by 8 bases, leaving 18 bases between them. Germline assignment: CDR1 SGHRS and CDR2 YFSETQ. The CDR3 totals 14 residues. CDR3 loop: CASSPNDADREAFF. The CDR3, as DNA: TGCGCCAGCAGCCCCAACGACGCTGACAGGGAAGCTTTCTTT.

This clonotype was observed many times. The genes are TRBV20-1 and TRBJ1-1; D remains ambiguous. The germline V gene has CDR1 DFQATT and CDR2 SNEGSKA (reference sequence). Trimming shortened V by 4 bases and J by 4 bases, and 16 bases separated the two germline ends. This CDR3 is 14 amino acids long. The CDR3 sequence: CSAKRAWASTEAFF. CDR3 nucleotide sequence: TGCAGTGCTAAGAGGGCTTGGGCATCCACTGAAGCTTTCTTT.

The table lists this clonotype with many counts. This chain links TRBV7-9 with TRBJ2-2, with 8 bases identical to TRBD2. Germline V CDR1 and CDR2: SEHNR, FQNEAQ (reference sequence). V trimming: 5 bases; J trimming: 1 base; junction bases outside the gene matches: 6. The CDR3 is 16 residues long. The CDR3 loop is CASSRRGGLNTGELFF. The CDR3 DNA follows: TGTGCCAGCAGCCGCCGGGGGGGGCTGAACACCGGGGAGCTGTTTTTT.